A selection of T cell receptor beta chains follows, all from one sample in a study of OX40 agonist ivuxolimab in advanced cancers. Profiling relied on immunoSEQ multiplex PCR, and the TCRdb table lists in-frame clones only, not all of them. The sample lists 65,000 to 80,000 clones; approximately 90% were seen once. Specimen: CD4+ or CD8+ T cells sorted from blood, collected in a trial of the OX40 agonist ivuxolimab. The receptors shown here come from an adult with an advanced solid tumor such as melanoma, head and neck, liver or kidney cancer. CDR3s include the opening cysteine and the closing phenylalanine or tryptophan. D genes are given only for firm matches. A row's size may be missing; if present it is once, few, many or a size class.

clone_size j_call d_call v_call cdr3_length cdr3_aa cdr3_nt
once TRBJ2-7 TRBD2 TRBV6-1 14 CASTKREGLYEQYF TGTGCCAGCACCAAGCGGGAGGGCCTCTACGAGCAGTACTTC
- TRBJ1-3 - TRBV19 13 CASRGTSGNTIYF TGTGCCAGTAGGGGAACCTCTGGAAACACCATATATTTT
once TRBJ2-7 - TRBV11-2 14 CASSLGDTYYGQYF TGTGCCAGCAGCTTAGGGGACACATACTACGGGCAGTACTTC
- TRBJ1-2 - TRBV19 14 CASSPRRGGYGYTF TGTGCCAGTAGTCCTCGACGGGGGGGCTATGGCTACACCTTC
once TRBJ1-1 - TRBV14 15 CASSQLLGPNTEAFF TGTGCCAGCAGCCAACTGCTGGGCCCTAACACTGAAGCTTTCTTT
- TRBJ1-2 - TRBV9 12 CASSAPSYGYTF TGTGCCAGCAGCGCCCCGTCCTATGGCTACACCTTC
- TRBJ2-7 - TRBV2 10 CASVTYEQYF TGTGCCAGCGTAACCTACGAGCAGTACTTC
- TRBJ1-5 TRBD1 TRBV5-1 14 CASSPDRGNQPQHF TGCGCCAGCAGCCCGGACAGGGGAAATCAGCCCCAGCATTTT
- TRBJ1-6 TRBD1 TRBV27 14 CASSSDRGRTPLHF TGTGCCAGCAGTTCCGACAGGGGTCGGACACCCCTCCACTTT
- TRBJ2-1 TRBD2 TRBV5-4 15 CASSRAGGIYNEQFF TGTGCCAGCAGCCGAGCGGGAGGGATATACAATGAGCAGTTCTTC
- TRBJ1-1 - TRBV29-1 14 CSVSGLLMNTEAFF TGCAGCGTTAGCGGGCTCTTGATGAACACTGAAGCTTTCTTT
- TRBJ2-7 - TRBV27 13 CASSKLQRDEQYF TGTGCCAGCTCGAAACTCCAGAGGGACGAGCAGTACTTC
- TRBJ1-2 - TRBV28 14 CASHSPGVRTGYTF TGTGCCAGCCATTCGCCGGGTGTTCGGACGGGCTACACCTTC
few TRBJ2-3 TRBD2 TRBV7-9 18 CASSPKLAGSPTADTQYF TGTGCCAGCAGCCCAAAGCTAGCGGGAAGCCCCACGGCAGATACGCAGTATTTT
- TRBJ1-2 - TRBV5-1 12 CASSLANYGYTF TGCGCCAGCAGCTTGGCTAACTATGGCTACACCTTC
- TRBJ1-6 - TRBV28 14 CASSLYLLYSPLHF TGTGCCAGCAGTTTATATCTTCTATATTCACCCCTCCACTTT
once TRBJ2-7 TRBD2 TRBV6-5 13 CASSQRENWEQYF TGTGCCAGCAGCCAGCGGGAGAACTGGGAGCAGTACTTC
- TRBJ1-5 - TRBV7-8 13 CASRDGINQPQHF TGTGCCAGCAGGGACGGGATTAATCAGCCCCAGCATTTT
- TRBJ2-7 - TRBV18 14 CASSQDTGTYEQYF TGTGCCAGCTCACAAGATACAGGGACCTACGAGCAGTACTTC
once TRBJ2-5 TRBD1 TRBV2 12 CASRTGGETQYF TGTGCCAGTAGGACAGGGGGGGAGACCCAGTACTTC
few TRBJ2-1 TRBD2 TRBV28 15 CASSLQYGTRVEQFF TGTGCCAGCAGTTTACAGTATGGGACTAGAGTTGAGCAGTTCTTC
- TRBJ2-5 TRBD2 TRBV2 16 CASSKPTSGREETQYF TGTGCCAGCAGCAAACCAACTAGCGGGAGGGAAGAGACCCAGTACTTC
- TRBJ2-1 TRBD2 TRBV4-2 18 CASSLTSGGTVGSNQQFF TGTGCCAGCAGCCTGACTAGCGGGGGGACAGTCGGGTCCAATCAGCAGTTCTTC
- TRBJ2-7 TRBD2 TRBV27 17 CASSSYGTSGRAYEQYF TGTGCCAGCAGTTCATACGGGACTAGCGGGAGGGCCTACGAGCAGTACTTC
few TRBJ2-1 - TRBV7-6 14 CASSLLGQNNEQFF TGTGCCAGCAGCCTCCTTGGACAGAACAATGAGCAGTTCTTC
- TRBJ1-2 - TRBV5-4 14 CASSYTGGTDGYTF TGTGCCAGCAGCTACACAGGTGGTACGGATGGCTACACCTTC
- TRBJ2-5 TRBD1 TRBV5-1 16 CASSSARDRFQETQYF TGCGCCAGCAGCTCGGCTAGGGACAGGTTCCAAGAGACCCAGTACTTC
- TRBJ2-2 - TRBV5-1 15 CASSPRLENTGELFF TGCGCCAGCAGCCCCCGACTAGAGAACACCGGGGAGCTGTTTTTT
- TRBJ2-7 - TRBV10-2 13 CASRLGRNYEQYF TGCGCCAGCAGACTGGGGCGTAACTACGAGCAGTACTTC
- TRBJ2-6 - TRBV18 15 CASSLDRSGANVLTF TGTGCCAGCTCACTAGACAGATCTGGGGCCAACGTCCTGACTTTC
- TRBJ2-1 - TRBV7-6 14 CASSLQQRTEEQFF TGTGCCAGCAGCCTCCAACAGAGGACGGAGGAGCAGTTCTTC
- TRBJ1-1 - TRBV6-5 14 CASTPHQKNTEAFF TGTGCCAGCACCCCCCACCAAAAGAACACTGAAGCTTTCTTT
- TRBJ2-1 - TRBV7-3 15 CASSLLRATYNEQFF TGTGCCAGCAGCTTACTGAGGGCCACCTACAATGAGCAGTTCTTC
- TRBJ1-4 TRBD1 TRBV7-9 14 CASSPGTAIEKLFF TGTGCCAGCAGCCCCGGGACAGCTATTGAAAAACTGTTTTTT
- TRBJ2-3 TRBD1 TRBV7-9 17 CASSSLTGVSSTDTQYF TGTGCCAGCAGCTCCCTTACAGGGGTCTCTAGCACAGATACGCAGTATTTT
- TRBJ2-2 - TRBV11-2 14 CASSSREFTGELFF TGTGCCAGCAGCTCCCGGGAGTTCACCGGGGAGCTGTTTTTT
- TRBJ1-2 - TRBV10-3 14 CAISESVRGEGYTF TGTGCCATCAGTGAGTCCGTACGGGGAGAAGGCTACACCTTC
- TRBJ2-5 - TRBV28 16 CASSGLRGARQETQYF TGTGCCAGCAGTGGGCTCCGGGGGGCGAGACAAGAGACCCAGTACTTC
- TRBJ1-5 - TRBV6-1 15 CASSEPLARNQPQHF TGTGCCAGCAGTGAACCCTTGGCACGAAATCAGCCCCAGCATTTT
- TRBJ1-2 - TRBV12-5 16 CASGSGRGQANYGYTF TGTGCTAGTGGCTCCGGACGCGGACAAGCTAACTATGGCTACACCTTC
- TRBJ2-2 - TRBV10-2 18 CASSESLSFGGNTGELFF TGCGCCAGCAGTGAGTCGTTGAGTTTTGGGGGGAACACCGGGGAGCTGTTTTTT
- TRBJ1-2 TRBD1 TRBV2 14 CASRTGPLEYGYTF TGTGCCAGCCGGACAGGGCCCTTGGAGTATGGCTACACCTTC